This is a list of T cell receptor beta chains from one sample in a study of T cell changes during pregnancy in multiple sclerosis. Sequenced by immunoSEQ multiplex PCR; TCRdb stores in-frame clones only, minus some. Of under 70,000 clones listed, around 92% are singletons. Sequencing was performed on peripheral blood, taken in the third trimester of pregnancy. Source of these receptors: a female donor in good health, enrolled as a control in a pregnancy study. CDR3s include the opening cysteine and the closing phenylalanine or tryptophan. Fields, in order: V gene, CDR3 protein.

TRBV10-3	CAISYGLAGGSYNEQFF
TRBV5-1	CASSFGDRGETQYF
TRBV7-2	CASSLVVGRETQYF
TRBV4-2	CASSHTNTGELFF
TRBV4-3	CASSQEHISGANVLTF
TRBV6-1	CASSADLAGHYNEQFF
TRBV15	CATSRDNGGDLAKNIQYF
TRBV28	CASSPQETQYF
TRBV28	CASSLLAGASGRKDEQFF
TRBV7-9	CASSLVLAPDTQYF
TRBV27	CASSFVWAHGANVLTF
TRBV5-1	CASSFSRDRGYNEQFF
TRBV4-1	CASSQQTGGYGYTF
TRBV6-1	CASSAGHSNTEAFF
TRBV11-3	CASSLGSSGNTIYF
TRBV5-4	CASSFYDRRAYEQYF
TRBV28	CATPGQGRNSPLHF
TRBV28	CASSLLRGDTDTQYF
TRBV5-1	CASSESPLGNTIYF
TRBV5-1	CASSLGQNNQPQHF
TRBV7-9	CASSPPVGPGELFF
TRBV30	CAWSVRDTQYF
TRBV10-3	CAISRRGATYNEQFF
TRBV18	CASSPGLAGSTDTQYF
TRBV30	CAWGESTDTQYF
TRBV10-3	CAISEGQAEETQYF
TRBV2	CATSQGDEQYF
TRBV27	CASSQQGANEQFF
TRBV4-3	CASSQGTSGTWPGTQYF
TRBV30	CAWSEAGDTEAFF
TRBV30	CAWSVGGWASAQETQYF
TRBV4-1	CASSQDLAGGLGTQYF
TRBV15	CATSTNVVTGVNTIYF
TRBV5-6	CASSLAETQYF
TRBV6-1	CASRTRDRDYYEQYF
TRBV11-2	CASSRTQRAGVSYNEQFF
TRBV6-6	CATKRQPNEQFF
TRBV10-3	CAISQELGRDSTYEQYF